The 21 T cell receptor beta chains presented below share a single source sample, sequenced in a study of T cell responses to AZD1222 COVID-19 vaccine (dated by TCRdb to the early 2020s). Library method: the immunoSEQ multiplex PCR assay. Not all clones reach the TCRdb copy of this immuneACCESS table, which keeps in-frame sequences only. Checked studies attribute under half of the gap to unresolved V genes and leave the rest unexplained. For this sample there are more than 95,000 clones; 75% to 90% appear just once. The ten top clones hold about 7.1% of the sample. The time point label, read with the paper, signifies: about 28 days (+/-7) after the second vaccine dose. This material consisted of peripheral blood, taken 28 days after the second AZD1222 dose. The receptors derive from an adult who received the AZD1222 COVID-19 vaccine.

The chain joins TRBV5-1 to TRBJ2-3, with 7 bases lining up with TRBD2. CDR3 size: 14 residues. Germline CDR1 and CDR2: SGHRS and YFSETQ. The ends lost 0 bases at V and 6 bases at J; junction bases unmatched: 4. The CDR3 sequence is CASSLGTSTDTQYF. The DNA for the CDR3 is TGCGCCAGCAGCTTGGGGACTAGTACGGATACGCAGTATTTT.

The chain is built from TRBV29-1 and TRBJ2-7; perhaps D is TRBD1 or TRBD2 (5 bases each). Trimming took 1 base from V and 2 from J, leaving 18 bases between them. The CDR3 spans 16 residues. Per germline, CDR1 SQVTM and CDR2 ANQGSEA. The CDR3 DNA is TGCAGCGTTGAAGGATCGGGGTTGGGACCAACCTACGAGCAGTACTTC. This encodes CSVEGSGLGPTYEQYF.

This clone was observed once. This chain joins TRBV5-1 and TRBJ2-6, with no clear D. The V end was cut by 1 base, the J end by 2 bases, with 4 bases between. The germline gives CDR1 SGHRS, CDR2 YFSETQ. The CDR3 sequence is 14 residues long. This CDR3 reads CASSLTAGANVLTF. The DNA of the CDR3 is TGCGCCAGCAGCTTGACTGCTGGGGCCAACGTCCTGACTTTC.

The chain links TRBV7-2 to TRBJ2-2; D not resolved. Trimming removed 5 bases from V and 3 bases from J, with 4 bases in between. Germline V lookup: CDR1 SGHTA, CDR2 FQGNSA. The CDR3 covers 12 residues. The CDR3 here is CASSIYTGELFF. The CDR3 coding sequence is TGTGCCAGCAGCATCTACACCGGGGAGCTGTTTTTT.

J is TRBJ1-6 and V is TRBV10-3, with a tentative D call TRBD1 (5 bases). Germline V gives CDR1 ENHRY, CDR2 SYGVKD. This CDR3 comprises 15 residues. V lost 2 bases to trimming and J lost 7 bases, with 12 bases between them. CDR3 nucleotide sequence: TGTGCCATCAGTGAGGACAGCCCCCCCAATTCACCCCTCCACTTT. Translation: CAISEDSPPNSPLHF.

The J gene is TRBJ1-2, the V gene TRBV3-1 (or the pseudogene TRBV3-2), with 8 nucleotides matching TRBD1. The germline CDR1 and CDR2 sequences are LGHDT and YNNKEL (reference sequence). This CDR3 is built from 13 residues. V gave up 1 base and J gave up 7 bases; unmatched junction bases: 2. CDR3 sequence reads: CASSQADRGGYTF. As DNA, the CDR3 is TGTGCCAGCAGCCAAGCCGACAGGGGTGGCTACACCTTC.

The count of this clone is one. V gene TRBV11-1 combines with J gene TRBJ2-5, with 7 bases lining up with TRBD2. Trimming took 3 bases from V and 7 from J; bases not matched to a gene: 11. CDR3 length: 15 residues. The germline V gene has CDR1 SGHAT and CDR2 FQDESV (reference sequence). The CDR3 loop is CASSFAPVAGVTQYF. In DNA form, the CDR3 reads TGTGCCAGCAGCTTCGCCCCTGTGGCGGGAGTGACCCAGTACTTC.

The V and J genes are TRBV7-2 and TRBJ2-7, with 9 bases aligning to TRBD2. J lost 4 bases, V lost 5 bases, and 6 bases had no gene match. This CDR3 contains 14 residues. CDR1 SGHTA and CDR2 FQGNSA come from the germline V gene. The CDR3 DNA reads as TGTGCCAGCAGCGCCCGACTAGCGGAGTACGAGCAGTACTTC. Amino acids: CASSARLAEYEQYF. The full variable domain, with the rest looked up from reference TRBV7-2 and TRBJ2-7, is GAGVSQSPSNKVTEKGKDVELRCDPISGHTALYWYRQSLGQGLEFLIYFQGNSAPDKSGLPSDRFSAERTGGSVSTLTIQRTQQEDSAVYLCASSARLAEYEQYFGPGTRLTVT.

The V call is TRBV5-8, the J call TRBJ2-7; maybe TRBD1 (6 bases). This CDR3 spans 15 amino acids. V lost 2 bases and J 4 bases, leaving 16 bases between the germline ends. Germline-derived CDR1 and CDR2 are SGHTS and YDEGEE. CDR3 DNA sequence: TGTGCCAGCAGCTTTTTTGGGGGCGGTTTTTACGAGCAGTACTTC. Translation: CASSFFGGGFYEQYF.

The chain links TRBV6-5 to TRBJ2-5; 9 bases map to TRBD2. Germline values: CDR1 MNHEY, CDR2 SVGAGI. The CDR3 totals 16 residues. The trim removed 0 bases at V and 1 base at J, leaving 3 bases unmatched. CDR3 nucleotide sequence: TGTGCCAGCAGTTACTCGTTGACTAGCGGCCAAGAGACCCAGTACTTC. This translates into CASSYSLTSGQETQYF.

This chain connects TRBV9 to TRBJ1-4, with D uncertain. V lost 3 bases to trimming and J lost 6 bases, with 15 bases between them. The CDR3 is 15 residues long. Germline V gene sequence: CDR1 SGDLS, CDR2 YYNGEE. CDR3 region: CASSDAPTADEKLFF. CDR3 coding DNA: TGTGCCAGCAGCGACGCCCCGACGGCGGATGAAAAACTGTTTTTT. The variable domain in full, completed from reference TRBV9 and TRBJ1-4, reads DSGVTQTPKHLITATGQRVTLRCSPRSGDLSVYWYQQSLDQGLQFLIQYYNGEERAKGNILERFSAQQFPDLHSELNLSSLELGDSALYFCASSDAPTADEKLFFGSGTQLSVL.

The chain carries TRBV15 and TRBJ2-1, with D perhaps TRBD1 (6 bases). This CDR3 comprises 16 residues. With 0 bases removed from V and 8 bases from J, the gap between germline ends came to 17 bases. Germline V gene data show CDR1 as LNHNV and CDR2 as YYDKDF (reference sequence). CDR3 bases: TGTGCCACCAGCAGAGATCTCCCGGGGACAATCGATGAGCAGTTCTTC. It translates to CATSRDLPGTIDEQFF.

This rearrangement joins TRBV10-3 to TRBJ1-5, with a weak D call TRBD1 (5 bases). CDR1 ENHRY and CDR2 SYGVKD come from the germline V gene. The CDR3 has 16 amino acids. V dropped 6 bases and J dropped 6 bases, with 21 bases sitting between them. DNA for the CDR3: TGTGCCATCAGCGAATACAGCACAGGTTCGAGTCAGCCCCAGCATTTT. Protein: CAISEYSTGSSQPQHF.

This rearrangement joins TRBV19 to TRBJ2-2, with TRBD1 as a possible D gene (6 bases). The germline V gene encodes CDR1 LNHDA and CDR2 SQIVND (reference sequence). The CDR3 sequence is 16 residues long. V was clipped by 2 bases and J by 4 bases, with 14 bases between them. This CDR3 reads CASSIFGRGSTGELFF. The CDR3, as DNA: TGTGCCAGTAGTATATTTGGCAGGGGAAGCACCGGGGAGCTGTTTTTT.

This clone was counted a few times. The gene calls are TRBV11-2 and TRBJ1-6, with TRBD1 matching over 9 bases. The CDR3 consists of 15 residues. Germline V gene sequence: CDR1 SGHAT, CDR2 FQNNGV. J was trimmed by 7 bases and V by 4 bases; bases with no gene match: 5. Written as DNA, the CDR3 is TGTGCCAGCAGCTCAACCGGGACAGGGAATTCACCCCTCCACTTT. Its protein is CASSSTGTGNSPLHF.

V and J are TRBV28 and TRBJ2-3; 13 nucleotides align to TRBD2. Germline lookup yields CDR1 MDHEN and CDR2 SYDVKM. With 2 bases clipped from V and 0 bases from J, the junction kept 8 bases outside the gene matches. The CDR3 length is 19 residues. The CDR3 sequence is CASSLRKTSGGLSTDTQYF. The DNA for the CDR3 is TGTGCCAGCAGTTTACGCAAGACTAGCGGGGGGCTCAGCACAGATACGCAGTATTTT. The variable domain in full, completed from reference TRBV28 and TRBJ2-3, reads DVKVTQSSRYLVKRTGEKVFLECVQDMDHENMFWYRQDPGLGLRLIYFSYDVKMKEKGDIPEGYSVSREKKERFSLILESASTNQTSMYLCASSLRKTSGGLSTDTQYFGPGTRLTVL.

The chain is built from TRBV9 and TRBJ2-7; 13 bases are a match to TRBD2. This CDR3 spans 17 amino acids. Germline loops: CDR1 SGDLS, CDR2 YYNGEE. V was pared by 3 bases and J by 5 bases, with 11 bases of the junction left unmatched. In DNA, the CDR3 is TGTGCCAGCAGCGCCACTAGCGGGGGGGCAACACCTGACGAGCAGTACTTC. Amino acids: CASSATSGGATPDEQYF.

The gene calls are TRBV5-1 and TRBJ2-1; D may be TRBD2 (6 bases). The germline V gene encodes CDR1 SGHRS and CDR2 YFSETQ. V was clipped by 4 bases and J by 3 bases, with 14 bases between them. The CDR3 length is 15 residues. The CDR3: CASSPGSSGYNEQFF. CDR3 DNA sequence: TGCGCCAGCAGCCCGGGGAGTAGCGGCTACAATGAGCAGTTCTTC.

CDR3 protein: CAFTSASTDTQYF. The CDR3 nucleotides are TGTGCCTTCACTAGCGCCAGCACAGATACGCAGTATTTT. The genes are TRBV30 and TRBJ2-3; 7 bases agree with TRBD2. In germline, CDR1 is GTSNPN, CDR2 SVGIG (reference sequence). There are 13 residues in the CDR3. The ends lost 7 bases at V and 0 bases at J; junction bases unmatched: 4. The full variable domain, its missing parts supplied by reference TRBV30 and TRBJ2-3, is SQTIHQWPATLVQPVGSPLSLECTVEGTSNPNLYWYRQAAGRGLQLLFYSVGIGQISSEVPQNLSASRPQDRQFILSSKKLLLSDSGFYLCAFTSASTDTQYFGPGTRLTVL.

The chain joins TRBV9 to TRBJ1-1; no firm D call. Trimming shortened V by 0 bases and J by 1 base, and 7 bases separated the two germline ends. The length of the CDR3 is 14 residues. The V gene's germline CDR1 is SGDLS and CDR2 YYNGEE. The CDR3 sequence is CASSVVHENTEAFF. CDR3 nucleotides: TGTGCCAGCAGCGTAGTCCATGAGAACACTGAAGCTTTCTTT.

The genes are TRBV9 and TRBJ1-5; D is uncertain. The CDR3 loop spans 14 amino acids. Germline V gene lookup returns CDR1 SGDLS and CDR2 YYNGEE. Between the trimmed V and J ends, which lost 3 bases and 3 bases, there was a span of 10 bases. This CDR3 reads CASSAWMDNQPQHF. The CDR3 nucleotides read TGTGCCAGCAGCGCGTGGATGGACAATCAGCCCCAGCATTTT. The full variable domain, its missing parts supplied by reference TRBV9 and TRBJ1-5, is DSGVTQTPKHLITATGQRVTLRCSPRSGDLSVYWYQQSLDQGLQFLIQYYNGEERAKGNILERFSAQQFPDLHSELNLSSLELGDSALYFCASSAWMDNQPQHFGDGTRLSIL.